The clone carrying this TCR beta chain was recorded at least ten times. This entry comes from a study of T cells in Graves' hyperthyroidism and ophthalmopathy. From RNA transcripts, TCR beta CDR3 regions were amplified. Using the HTBI primer set, a first-round RT-PCR was run on the TCR CDR3. TCRdb redid the calling of the multiplex PCR reads with MiXCR, one entry per CDR3 protein. The data show 500,000 to 750,000 distinct CDR3 sequences, about 43% seen once. CDR1 is SGHRS and CDR2 is YFSETQ in the germline V gene. V shed 5 bases, J shed 1 base, and the junction held 2 bases outside the gene matches. CDR3 size: 15 residues.

The TCR comes from a woman between 18 and 29 years old with Graves' hyperthyroidism. The specimen sequenced was peripheral blood or thyroid tissue (not recorded which). The chain combines TRBV5-1 with TRBJ2-2, with 10 bases that match TRBD2. The CDR3 spells CASRWTSGNTGELFF. The CDR3 DNA follows: TGCGCCAGCAGGTGGACTAGCGGGAACACCGGGGAGCTGTTTTTT.